This is a list of T cell receptor beta chains from one sample in a study of cytomegalovirus exposure and HLA in healthy donors. Sequencing was performed with immunoSEQ multiplex PCR; in TCRdb, only in-frame clones are kept and a portion is missing. The sample consists of about 190,000 clones, 75% to 80% of them appearing once. Sequenced input: PBMCs. These receptors were obtained from a woman under 40 in good health and CMV-seropositive. CDR3s leave out the opening cysteine and the closing phenylalanine or tryptophan. A row's size may be missing; if present it is once, few, many or a size class.

.,TRBV5-4,ASSFWGQPQH
.,TRBV28,ASSLDTQETQY
.,TRBV6-1,ASGPGTITGELF
.,TRBV6-5,ASSLETGELF
once,TRBV2,ASSQQGARQPQH
few,TRBV28,ASSQTPGRGAF
.,TRBV6-1,ASTKGGPAYEQY
.,TRBV10-1,ASSEADTEAF
.,TRBV7-7,ASSPGGEGKTQY
few,TRBV7-6,ASSPLDSSPEAF
.,TRBV27,ASSLSSGASTYEQY
few,TRBV4-3,ASTDYTKGTEAF
.,TRBV27,ASGRGNGNTEAF
.,TRBV10-2,ASSEALGARDEQF
.,TRBV15,ATSRMLMSGTYEQY
few,TRBV7-8,ASSPRQISYNSPLH
.,TRBV29-1,SVGDSNNEQF
.,TRBV7-2,ASSFTSRYQETQY
.,TRBV4-1,ASSQEGVSGGEETQY
.,TRBV9,ASSVAGGGGETQY
.,TRBV27,ASSFGSTDTQY
few,TRBV18,ASSIGTGGTDTQY
few,TRBV11-2,ASSLELAGIVFSGANVLT
.,TRBV2,ASRDGTLIATNEKLF
.,TRBV5-4,ASSLATGWDPGYT
few,TRBV4-3,ASSQDNPSGGTDTQY
.,TRBV11-2,ASSPQPGQPTNEKLF
few,TRBV5-4,ASSLVAGGVEKLF
.,TRBV4-2,ASSQEMGGIDYGYT
.,TRBV4-3,ASSRILREGTEAF
.,TRBV27,ASSRGTLTSGANVLT
.,TRBV7-2,ASSLIAGVGNEQF
.,TRBV21-1,ASRAAVSGEKLF
.,TRBV7-8,ASSEPRGLDNEQF
few,TRBV11-2,ASSLPTSGSYYEQY
.,TRBV18,ASSPQQGGGEKLF
few,TRBV2,ASLRAGWYEQY
.,TRBV7-3,ASSITGRGSYEQY
.,TRBV28,ASSFAGGETQY
once,TRBV2,ASRHSGGRDTQY
.,TRBV5-1,ASSLVDIYEQY
.,TRBV5-1,ASSLRTSGFSYEQY
.,TRBV5-1,ASSPRPTKYNEQF
few,TRBV2,ASSDGGQSPLH
.,TRBV5-1,ASSRQDLSQETQY
many,TRBV13,ASARLGGTQY
.,TRBV6-5,ASSPRRQGLAGYT
few,TRBV25-1,ASSEGRVKQETQY
.,TRBV9,ASSAASRGGTEAF
.,TRBV5-1,ASKETGIVRDTQY
.,TRBV28,ASSFGGSGGYEQY
.,TRBV4-2,ASSQPSTTSMRVNEQF
.,TRBV5-1,ASRESLVPYEQY